The 24 T cell receptor beta chains given below trace back to one sample, sequenced in a study of blood T cells in healthy people across ages. The second PCR ran roughly 7 to 11 cycles with a sample-barcoded 5' primer and J-beta primers. TCRdb re-derived calls from the 5' RACE reads in MiXCR, one entry per CDR3 protein. The table includes over a million distinct CDR3 sequences, 59% detected once. Input material: blood. The receptors shown here come from a man between 18 and 35 years old in good health.

This clonotype was observed once. V is TRBV4-2 and J is TRBJ2-4, with a possible D match to TRBD1 (6 bases). Trimming cost V 4 bases and J 0 bases, with 22 bases left between them. Germline loops: CDR1 LGHNA, CDR2 YNFKEQ. The CDR3 has 19 residues. The CDR3 DNA follows: TGTGCCAGCAGCCCTTTTGACAGGAGCCCTACACTAGCCAAAAACATTCAGTACTTC. It yields the protein CASSPFDRSPTLAKNIQYF.

The CDR3 sequence is CSVTRTGGNTIYF. CDR3 nucleotide sequence: TGCAGCGTTACCCGGACAGGGGGAAACACCATATATTTT. The chain carries TRBV29-1 and TRBJ1-3; 8 bases fit TRBD1. The germline V gene encodes CDR1 SQVTM and CDR2 ANQGSEA. The CDR3 spans 13 residues. V lost 5 bases, J lost 4 bases, and 4 bases stayed unmatched.

The chain has TRBV7-2 and TRBJ2-5, with D possibly TRBD1 on 5 matching bases. Germline CDR1 and CDR2: SGHTA and FQGNSA. The CDR3 is 14 residues long. V was clipped by 3 bases and J by 7 bases, with 15 bases between them. CDR3 bases: TGTGCCAGCAGCTTGGATACAGGTCCCGGGACCCAGTACTTC. This encodes CASSLDTGPGTQYF. The full variable domain, completed using reference TRBV7-2 and TRBJ2-5, is GAGVSQSPSNKVTEKGKDVELRCDPISGHTALYWYRQSLGQGLEFLIYFQGNSAPDKSGLPSDRFSAERTGGSVSTLTIQRTQQEDSAVYLCASSLDTGPGTQYFGPGTRLLVL.

The chain carries TRBV27 and TRBJ2-3; the match to TRBD1 covers 7 bases. Per the germline V gene, CDR1 is MNHEY and CDR2 is SMNVEV (reference sequence). The CDR3 runs to 15 residues. The V gene end was trimmed by 9 bases and the J gene end by 2 bases; junction bases not matched to a gene: 11. CDR3 DNA: TGTGCCAGTTGGTCCGGGACAGCAATCACAGATACGCAGTATTTT. Encoded protein: CASWSGTAITDTQYF.

The CDR3, as DNA: TGTGCCAGCAGCCCGGGACAGGGGGCAGTGACTGAAGCTTTCTTT. Amino acids: CASSPGQGAVTEAFF. The chain employs TRBV11-2 and TRBJ1-1; TRBD1 aligns across 12 bases. The germline CDR1 and CDR2 sequences are SGHAT and FQNNGV. Trimming took 5 bases from V and 5 from J; bases not matched to a gene: 6. This CDR3 region has 15 residues.

The chain recombines TRBV3-1 with TRBJ2-1; 13 positions match TRBD2. V trimming: 2 bases; J trimming: 5 bases; junction bases outside the gene matches: 9. CDR1 is LGHDT and CDR2 is YNNKEL in the germline V gene (reference sequence). The CDR3 is made up of 18 amino acids. CDR3 amino acids: CASSQPPGLAGAHNEQFF. CDR3 in DNA: TGTGCCAGCAGCCAACCCCCCGGACTAGCGGGAGCCCACAATGAGCAGTTCTTC.

This clonotype was counted once. The genes are TRBV28 and TRBJ2-5; 8 nucleotides match TRBD2. V was pared by 7 bases and J by 4 bases, with 11 bases of the junction left unmatched. This CDR3 is built from 15 residues. Germline-derived CDR1 and CDR2 are MDHEN and SYDVKM. The CDR3 DNA reads TGTGCCAGCAAGGTCCAACCGGGGGGGCTAGAGACCCAGTACTTC. It encodes CASKVQPGGLETQYF.

The CDR3 here is CSVEKVEGPYNEQYF. The CDR3 bases are TGCAGCGTGGAGAAGGTGGAGGGCCCTTACAATGAGCAGTATTTT. The V and J genes are TRBV29-1 and TRBJ2-3; possible D gene TRBD2, 6 bases. With 6 bases removed from V and 11 bases from J, the gap between germline ends came to 27 bases. The CDR3 has 15 amino acids. Per the germline V gene, CDR1 is SQVTM and CDR2 is ANQGSEA.

This clonotype was seen a few times. The CDR3 DNA reads TGTGCCAGCAGTTTAAGGACAGGGGGGCGTGAAGGGCAGTACTTC. This translates into CASSLRTGGREGQYF. The rearrangement joins TRBV12-3 or TRBV12-4 to TRBJ2-7; 10 positions match TRBD1. V lost 2 bases and J lost 9; bases outside the gene matches: 10. CDR3 length: 15 residues.

The genes are TRBV11-2 and TRBJ2-2; 10 bases line up with TRBD2. The CDR3 loop spans 15 amino acids. The germline V gene has CDR1 SGHAT and CDR2 FQNNGV. V shed 6 bases, J shed 4 bases, and the junction held 5 bases outside the gene matches. CDR3 sequence reads: CASRASGSGTGELFF. CDR3 DNA: TGTGCCAGCAGGGCTAGCGGGAGTGGCACCGGGGAGCTGTTTTTT.

This chain uses TRBV15 with TRBJ2-4; 9 nucleotides agree with TRBD1. The J call may be wrong; the DNA end is better matched by TRBJ2-7. Germline-derived CDR1 and CDR2 are LNHNV and YYDKDF (reference sequence). This CDR3 spans 15 amino acids. The CDR3 sequence is CATSRAGTGRTEQYF. DNA for the CDR3: TGTGCCACCAGCAGAGCCGGGACAGGGAGAACCGAGCAGTACTTC.

The CDR3 here is CASSFLGVSTDTQYF. The CDR3 DNA follows: TGTGCCAGCAGTTTTTTAGGGGTTAGCACAGATACGCAGTATTTT. The V gene is TRBV12-3 or TRBV12-4, the J gene TRBJ2-3, with a weak D call TRBD1 (5 bases). The V end was cut by 3 bases, the J end by 0 bases, with 10 bases between. The CDR3 sequence is 15 residues long.

Concerning this clonotype: Sequence at one end of the junction differs from germline and may be a read error. V usage is TRBV6-6 and J usage is TRBJ2-1, with no clear D. Germline V gene sequence: CDR1 MNHNY, CDR2 SVGAGI (reference sequence). This CDR3 has 10 amino acids. The CDR3 spells CASNYLGQFF. In nucleotides, the CDR3 is TGTGCCAGCAATTACCTCGGGCAGTTCTTC.

This rearrangement joins TRBV5-1 to TRBJ2-7; 8 bases are a match to TRBD2. Looked up from germline, CDR1 is SGHRS and CDR2 is YFSETQ. CDR3 length: 14 residues. J lost 1 base, V lost 2 bases, and 2 bases had no gene match. The CDR3 region has the DNA TGCGCCAGCAGCTTTAAGCGGGAGTCCTACGAGCAGTACTTC. Encoded protein: CASSFKRESYEQYF.

About this clonotype: Given a much more abundant clone one base away, this may be a read error. Because the CDR3's place on the DNA is in doubt, the DNA is left out and the CDR3 is given as listed by TCRdb. The V gene is TRBV12-3 or TRBV12-4, the J gene TRBJ2-3. The length of the CDR3 is 12 amino acids, counting both ends. CDR3 in amino acids: CVSSFLADTQYF.

CDR3 protein: CASSLVTDRPKLFF. CDR3 nucleotide sequence: TGTGCCAGCAGCTTAGTAACGGACAGACCAAAACTGTTTTTT. This chain connects TRBV11-2 to TRBJ1-4; tentatively, D is TRBD1 (6 bases). Germline V gives CDR1 SGHAT, CDR2 FQNNGV. This CDR3 has 14 amino acids. V was clipped by 1 base and J by 10 bases, with 13 bases between them.

V is TRBV6-5 and J is TRBJ2-5; D possibly corresponds to TRBD1 (6 bases). Germline V lookup: CDR1 MNHEY, CDR2 SVGAGI. This CDR3 has 16 residues. V was cut by 0 bases and J by 1 base, with 12 bases left in between. DNA for the CDR3: TGTGCCAGCAGTTACTCAAACCTGGGGGCCCAAGAGACCCAGTACTTC. It specifies CASSYSNLGAQETQYF.

This clonotype occurred once. The V and J genes are TRBV9 and TRBJ2-7; 13 bases agree with TRBD2. The CDR3 extends over 18 amino acids. Germline CDR1 is SGDLS and CDR2 is YYNGEE. The J segment lost 1 base and the V segment lost 4 bases, leaving 11 bases of the junction unmatched. CDR3 nucleotide sequence: TGTGCCAGCAGCCCTACCTCGAGGACTAGCGGGGGTTCCTACGAGCAGTACTTC. Translated, it gives CASSPTSRTSGGSYEQYF.

The CDR3 protein is CASSLMAGGYEQYF. DNA of the CDR3: TGTGCCAGCAGTTTAATGGCAGGGGGCTACGAGCAGTACTTC. This chain uses TRBV27 with TRBJ2-5; the match to TRBD1 covers 7 bases. The assigned J gene may be wrong: the sequence end matches TRBJ2-7 better. CDR3 length equals 14 residues. The germline V gene has CDR1 MNHEY and CDR2 SMNVEV (reference sequence).

On this clonotype: At one boundary the junction diverges from the germline segment, which might be a read error. The chain has TRBV10-3 and TRBJ1-1; D is ambiguous. CDR1 ENHRY and CDR2 SYGVKD come from the germline V gene. The CDR3 has 14 residues. The CDR3 DNA reads TGTACCATCAGACAAAGCGCGGCGGACACTGAAGCTTTCTTT. This gives the protein CTIRQSAADTEAFF.

The rearrangement uses TRBV6-5 and TRBJ2-3; 9 positions match TRBD2. The CDR3 runs 18 residues. Germline V gene lookup returns CDR1 MNHEY and CDR2 SVGAGI. Trimming took 1 base from V and 0 from J; bases not matched to a gene: 8. CDR3 sequence (DNA): TGTGCCAGCAGTTACTACTCTCCTAGCGGGGAGAGCACAGATACGCAGTATTTT. Translating it yields CASSYYSPSGESTDTQYF.

The rearrangement links TRBV6-2 or TRBV6-3 to TRBJ2-7, with D maybe TRBD2 (5 bases). V lost 1 base and J lost 3, with 10 bases in between. The CDR3 totals 14 residues. Germline CDR1 MNHEY, CDR2 SVGEGT. As DNA, the CDR3 is TGTGCCAGCAGTTACTACAGTGAGGGCTACGAGCAGTACTTC. It translates to CASSYYSEGYEQYF.

V is TRBV12-3 or TRBV12-4 and J is TRBJ2-6; D possibly corresponds to TRBD2 (6 bases). The CDR3 is made up of 17 amino acids. Trimming stripped 1 base from V and 0 bases from J, with 10 bases between. The CDR3 reads CASSLVGGNSGANVLTF. DNA of the CDR3: TGTGCCAGCAGTTTAGTGGGAGGTAACTCTGGGGCCAACGTCCTGACTTTC.

This clonotype was detected ten times or more. This rearrangement joins TRBV24-1 to TRBJ2-3, with D perhaps TRBD1 or TRBD2 (5 bases each). Trimming took 3 bases from V and 6 from J, leaving 12 bases between them. The V gene's germline CDR1 is KGHDR and CDR2 SFDVKD. The CDR3 is made up of 14 amino acids. In nucleotides, the CDR3 is TGTGCCACCAGTGATGGGGACCATTTGGATACGCAGTATTTT. Amino acid sequence: CATSDGDHLDTQYF.